The 10 T cell receptor beta chains presented below share a single source sample, sequenced in a study of blood T cells in healthy people across ages. Together with a sample-barcoded 5' primer, a J-beta primer mix was included in a second PCR lasting roughly 6 to 12 cycles. MiXCR was run by TCRdb on the 5' RACE reads, yielding one entry per CDR3 protein. The sample comprises about 780,000 distinct CDR3 sequences, roughly 24% of which are singletons, and roughly 3.1% rests with the top ten. The sample was also reused in another study, on T cells of mothers and their children.

Sequencing used blood. The receptors here all came from a boy younger than 18 in good health.

The J gene is TRBJ2-1, the V gene TRBV4-1, with 8 nucleotides matching TRBD2. V shed 1 base, J shed 7 bases, and the junction held 12 bases outside the gene matches. The CDR3 is 17 residues long. CDR1 MGHRA and CDR2 YSYEKL come from the germline V gene. The CDR3 nucleotides are TGCGCCAGCAGCCAAGCCCGACGGGGGGGCAAAGAGAATGAGCAGTTCTTC. This codes for CASSQARRGGKENEQFF.

This chain uses TRBV4-1 with TRBJ1-5; D is unresolved. Germline V CDR1 and CDR2: MGHRA, YSYEKL. Trimming removed 3 bases from V and 0 bases from J, with 6 bases in between. The CDR3 contains 14 residues. This CDR3 is CASSQIPSNQPQHF. As DNA, the CDR3 is TGCGCCAGCAGCCAGATTCCTAGCAATCAGCCCCAGCATTTT.

The gene calls are TRBV2 and TRBJ1-5; D ambiguous. The CDR3 runs 13 residues. V was trimmed by 6 bases and J by 1 base, leaving 7 bases between them. Germline assignment: CDR1 SNHLY and CDR2 FYNNEI. This CDR3 is CASRTESNQPQHF. CDR3 bases: TGTGCCAGCAGAACAGAGAGCAATCAGCCCCAGCATTTT. The whole variable domain, filled in from reference TRBV2 and TRBJ1-5, reads EPEVTQTPSHQVTQMGQEVILRCVPISNHLYFYWYRQILGQKVEFLVSFYNNEISEKSEIFDDQFSVERPDGSNFTLKIRSTKLEDSAMYFCASRTESNQPQHFGDGTRLSIL.

This chain uses TRBV9 with TRBJ1-2; TRBD1 might be the D (6 bases). V was cut by 4 bases and J by 5 bases, with 21 bases left in between. This CDR3 is built from 16 residues. CDR1 and CDR2 (germline): SGDLS, YYNGEE. The CDR3 DNA sequence: TGTGCCAGCAGCACCCGGGACACGGGCATACTATATGGCTACACCTTC. Amino acid sequence: CASSTRDTGILYGYTF.

This clonotype was counted between two and nine times. The rearrangement uses TRBV20-1 and TRBJ2-2, with 8 bases aligning to TRBD2. V shed 2 bases, J shed 5 bases, and the junction held 10 bases outside the gene matches. Germline values: CDR1 DFQATT, CDR2 SNEGSKA (reference sequence). The CDR3 extends over 16 amino acids. The CDR3 loop is CSARRSGGLVTGELFF. Written as DNA, the CDR3 is TGCAGTGCTAGACGGTCGGGGGGGCTGGTAACCGGGGAGCTGTTTTTT.

This clonotype was seen only a few times. V usage is TRBV27 and J usage is TRBJ2-4, with TRBD1 identical over 8 bases. Per germline, CDR1 MNHEY and CDR2 SMNVEV (reference sequence). This CDR3 is 11 amino acids long. Germline trimming cut 6 bases from V and 8 bases from J; bases unmatched to any gene: 0. The CDR3: CASRTGDIQYF. CDR3 DNA sequence: TGTGCCAGCAGGACAGGGGACATTCAGTACTTC.

The CDR3 DNA reads TGCAGCGTTAGAGTTGGAAACACCATATATTTT. Its protein is CSVRVGNTIYF. V is TRBV29-1 and J is TRBJ1-3; D is uncertain. The germline V gene encodes CDR1 SQVTM and CDR2 ANQGSEA. Trimming cost V 5 bases and J 3 bases, with 5 bases left between them. The CDR3 is 11 amino acids.

The J gene is TRBJ2-5, the V gene TRBV6-2 or TRBV6-3, with TRBD2 identical over 11 bases. V dropped 5 bases and J dropped 3; count of bases not matched to a gene: 8. There are 16 residues in the CDR3. Germline V gene data show CDR1 as MNHEY and CDR2 as SVGEGT. The CDR3 loop reads CASSPRTSGYKETQYF. CDR3 nucleotide sequence: TGTGCCAGCAGTCCCCGGACTAGCGGGTATAAAGAGACCCAGTACTTC.

In the case of this clonotype: A junction boundary mismatches the germline segment, possibly from a read error. The chain is built from TRBV27 and TRBJ2-5; no clear D. The CDR3 sequence is 11 residues long. Germline CDR1 MNHEY, CDR2 SMNVEV (reference sequence). The CDR3 region is CACSFGETQYF. CDR3 sequence (DNA): TGTGCCTGCAGTTTTGGAGAGACCCAGTACTTC.

This clonotype has a handful of counts. V and J are TRBV6-5 and TRBJ2-1; 10 nucleotides match TRBD2. Germline V gene lookup returns CDR1 MNHEY and CDR2 SVGAGI. With 2 bases clipped from V and 0 bases from J, the junction kept 13 bases outside the gene matches. The CDR3 totals 20 residues. The CDR3 coding sequence is TGTGCCAGCAGTTACCCCCAAAAGCGGGGGGGCCGGAGCTCCTACAATGAGCAGTTCTTC. This translates into CASSYPQKRGGRSSYNEQFF.